One and the same sample provided the 31 T cell receptor beta chains below, sequenced in a study of blood T cell repertoires in COVID-19. Using immunoSEQ multiplex PCR, the repertoire was profiled, and TCRdb retains in-frame clones only, with some absent. The data hold roughly 350,000 clones, with about 87% observed a single time. Input material: peripheral blood. The receptors shown here come from a woman aged 50 to 65 with COVID-19, enrolled during active disease.

The gene calls are TRBV6-5 and TRBJ1-2; 7 nucleotides agree with TRBD1. After removal of 6 bases from V and 5 bases from J, the junction contained 9 bases not matched to a gene. The V gene's germline CDR1 is MNHEY and CDR2 SVGAGI. The CDR3 has 14 amino acids. The CDR3 DNA follows: TGTGCCAGCAGGCCAGCAGGGGGTGGATATGGCTACACCTTC. The encoded protein is CASRPAGGGYGYTF.

The V gene is TRBV5-6, the J gene TRBJ2-1; 7 bases map to TRBD2. The CDR3 is 16 amino acids. J lost 9 bases, V lost 1 base, and 13 bases had no gene match. The V gene's germline CDR1 is SGHDT and CDR2 YYEEEE. The CDR3 region is CASSLRGWRGEGEQFF. CDR3 bases: TGTGCCAGCAGCTTGAGGGGCTGGCGAGGGGAGGGTGAGCAGTTCTTC.

This clone was seen at least ten times. The chain joins TRBV5-5 to TRBJ2-7, with D uncertain. Trimming removed 3 bases at V and 0 bases at J, with 10 bases between. The CDR3 length is 14 residues. Germline V gene sequence: CDR1 SGHKS, CDR2 YYEKEE (reference sequence). CDR3 sequence: CASSSLESSYEQYF. CDR3 sequence (DNA): TGTGCCAGCAGCTCGCTGGAGAGCTCCTACGAGCAGTACTTC.

This chain connects TRBV20-1 to TRBJ2-1, with 10 positions matching TRBD2. The CDR3 length is 18 residues. V shed 3 bases, J shed 6 bases, and the junction held 17 bases outside the gene matches. Germline V gives CDR1 DFQATT, CDR2 SNEGSKA (reference sequence). In nucleotides, the CDR3 is TGCAGTGCTAGTCGTTCCGGTGGGGTCCTAGCGGGAGCCAATGAGCAGTTCTTC. This encodes CSASRSGGVLAGANEQFF.

The chain combines TRBV7-2 with TRBJ2-2; D gene uncertain. V lost 6 bases and J lost 7, with 15 bases in between. The CDR3 has 14 amino acids. The germline CDR1 and CDR2 sequences are SGHTA and FQGNSA. The DNA of the CDR3 is TGTGCCAGCAGACCTCCAACTTTGAACGGGGAGCTGTTTTTT. The encoded protein is CASRPPTLNGELFF.

V and J are TRBV4-2 and TRBJ2-1, with TRBD2 identical over 13 bases. V gave up 0 bases and J gave up 10 bases; unmatched junction bases: 12. The CDR3 contains 18 residues. Germline CDR1 reads LGHNA; CDR2 reads YNFKEQ. The chain's CDR3 is CASSQELPGLAGSSEQFF. The DNA for the CDR3 is TGTGCCAGCAGCCAAGAATTACCGGGACTAGCGGGATCTAGCGAGCAGTTCTTC.

V gene TRBV11-3 combines with J gene TRBJ1-1; tentatively, D is TRBD1 (5 bases). The germline V gene encodes CDR1 SGHNT and CDR2 YENEEA. Trimming shortened V by 0 bases and J by 3 bases, and 17 bases separated the two germline ends. The CDR3 consists of 17 residues. DNA for the CDR3: TGTGCCAGCAGCTTAGAGGGTGGCAGGGAATTCCACACTGAAGCTTTCTTT. Protein product: CASSLEGGREFHTEAFF.

The chain combines TRBV27 with TRBJ2-7; D unresolved. Trimming cost V 4 bases and J 1 base, with 14 bases left between them. CDR3 size: 15 residues. Germline CDR1 MNHEY, CDR2 SMNVEV (reference sequence). The CDR3 loop reads CASSSRGPGSYEQYF. The DNA of the CDR3 is TGTGCCAGCAGTTCTCGCGGCCCTGGGTCCTACGAGCAGTACTTC.

The rearrangement links TRBV24-1 to TRBJ2-5, with 8 bases lining up with TRBD2. Germline trimming cut 2 bases from V and 5 bases from J; bases unmatched to any gene: 6. The CDR3 is 15 residues long. Germline V lookup: CDR1 KGHDR, CDR2 SFDVKD. This CDR3 is CATSDSAGAGETQYF. CDR3 bases: TGTGCCACCAGTGATTCAGCGGGAGCTGGTGAGACCCAGTACTTC.

This chain links TRBV15 with TRBJ1-5, with D tentatively TRBD1 (6 bases). The germline V gene has CDR1 LNHNV and CDR2 YYDKDF (reference sequence). With 0 bases removed from V and 0 bases from J, the gap between germline ends came to 12 bases. This CDR3 is 17 amino acids long. DNA of the CDR3: TGTGCCACCAGCAGAGATGCGACAGGAAATAGCAATCAGCCCCAGCATTTT. Translated, it gives CATSRDATGNSNQPQHF.

V is TRBV5-5 and J is TRBJ2-3; weak D call: TRBD1 (6 bases). V dropped 4 bases and J dropped 2 bases, with 17 bases sitting between them. Germline CDR1 and CDR2: SGHKS and YYEKEE (reference sequence). The CDR3 is 16 amino acids. The CDR3 bases are TGTGCCAGCAGCAACCAACAGGGTTGGATCACAGATACGCAGTATTTT. It specifies CASSNQQGWITDTQYF.

The chain couples TRBV28 to TRBJ1-5, with no clear D. Per germline, CDR1 MDHEN and CDR2 SYDVKM. The CDR3 runs to 16 residues. Trimming took off 5 bases at V and 2 bases at J, with 16 bases between the two ends. The CDR3 spells CASSAPFGVGNQPQHF. As DNA, the CDR3 is TGTGCCAGCAGTGCCCCATTCGGGGTAGGCAATCAGCCCCAGCATTTT. The full variable domain, completed using reference TRBV28 and TRBJ1-5, is DVKVTQSSRYLVKRTGEKVFLECVQDMDHENMFWYRQDPGLGLRLIYFSYDVKMKEKGDIPEGYSVSREKKERFSLILESASTNQTSMYLCASSAPFGVGNQPQHFGDGTRLSIL.

CDR3 in amino acids: CASSLVGSSGANVLTF. As DNA, the CDR3 is TGTGCCAGCAGCTTAGTCGGGAGCTCTGGGGCCAACGTCCTGACTTTC. The chain has TRBV7-2 and TRBJ2-6, with TRBD2 as a possible D gene (6 bases). This CDR3 is built from 16 residues. Trimming took off 1 base at V and 0 bases at J, with 7 bases between the two ends. The germline V gene encodes CDR1 SGHTA and CDR2 FQGNSA.

This clone has just a few counts. The V call is TRBV2, the J call TRBJ2-5; tentative D call: TRBD1 (5 bases). V was clipped by 2 bases and J by 4 bases, with 11 bases between them. This CDR3 has 14 residues. Per germline, CDR1 SNHLY and CDR2 FYNNEI. The CDR3 nucleotides are TGTGCCAGCAGTGAAAAGGGGTATCGAGAGACCCAGTACTTC. This codes for CASSEKGYRETQYF.

The CDR3 DNA reads TGTGCCAGCAGTCAACAGGGGTATAGCAATCAGCCCCAGCATTTT. Its protein product is CASSQQGYSNQPQHF. The chain uses TRBV5-8 and TRBJ1-5; 7 nucleotides agree with TRBD1. J was trimmed by 0 bases and V by 5 bases; bases with no gene match: 5. The CDR3 is 15 amino acids. Per the germline V gene, CDR1 is SGHTS and CDR2 is YDEGEE.

The gene calls are TRBV19 and TRBJ1-2; 7 bases align to TRBD1. The germline gives CDR1 LNHDA, CDR2 SQIVND (reference sequence). This CDR3 comprises 13 residues. Trimming at V came to 6 bases and at J to 8 bases, leaving 9 bases not matched to a gene. This CDR3 reads CASREQTGFGYTF. The CDR3 DNA reads as TGTGCCAGTAGGGAACAGACAGGGTTCGGCTACACCTTC.

The CDR3 loop reads CARSAGTSGTGELFF. Written as DNA, the CDR3 is TGTGCCCGATCCGCGGGGACTAGCGGGACCGGGGAGCTGTTTTTT. This chain connects TRBV30 to TRBJ2-2, with TRBD2 identical over 12 bases. Unmatched junction bases numbered 9, after V lost 8 bases and J lost 5 bases. The CDR3 extends over 15 amino acids. Germline assignment: CDR1 GTSNPN and CDR2 SVGIG (reference sequence). Supplemented by reference TRBV30 and TRBJ2-2, the full variable domain reads SQTIHQWPATLVQPVGSPLSLECTVEGTSNPNLYWYRQAAGRGLQLLFYSVGIGQISSEVPQNLSASRPQDRQFILSSKKLLLSDSGFYLCARSAGTSGTGELFFGEGSRLTVL.

The CDR3 nucleotides are TGCGCCAGCAGCACCCTCATTGGGACAGGAGAGACCCAGTACTTC. It codes for CASSTLIGTGETQYF. The chain is built from TRBV5-1 and TRBJ2-5; TRBD1 matches at 8 bases. Germline V gene data show CDR1 as SGHRS and CDR2 as YFSETQ. The trim removed 4 bases at V and 4 bases at J, leaving 9 bases unmatched. The length of the CDR3 is 15 residues.

The DNA of the CDR3 is TGCGCCAGCAGCTTGGTTGGCGGTTACAGCAATCAGCCCCAGCATTTT. The encoded protein is CASSLVGGYSNQPQHF. This chain connects TRBV5-1 to TRBJ1-5; no definite D call. V was pared by 0 bases and J by 1 base, with 11 bases between. Per germline, CDR1 SGHRS and CDR2 YFSETQ. The CDR3 loop spans 16 amino acids.

This clone has just one count. This sequence joins TRBV6-2 or TRBV6-3 and TRBJ1-1; D remains ambiguous. CDR1 is MNHEY and CDR2 is SVGEGT in the germline V gene. V was pared by 3 bases and J by 7 bases, with 15 bases between. The CDR3 covers 14 residues. CDR3 nucleotide sequence: TGTGCCAGCAGTTATGTTTTTGCCGGTCTTGAAGCTTTCTTT. It codes for CASSYVFAGLEAFF.

The V call is TRBV30, the J call TRBJ1-2; 10 bases line up with TRBD1. CDR1 and CDR2 from the germline V gene are GTSNPN and SVGIG (reference sequence). The V and J ends lost 6 bases and 4 bases, in that order; junction bases with no gene match: 11. The CDR3 runs 15 residues. CDR3: CACSRQGAQGYGYTF. CDR3 DNA: TGTGCCTGTTCTCGACAGGGGGCGCAGGGCTATGGCTACACCTTC.

The J gene is TRBJ2-7, the V gene TRBV6-5, with a tentative D call TRBD1 (6 bases). The CDR3 is 15 residues long. CDR1 is MNHEY, CDR2 SVGAGI, per germline. Between the trimmed V and J ends, which lost 0 bases and 3 bases, there was a span of 12 bases. The DNA for the CDR3 is TGTGCCAGCAGTTACTCCACAGGGAAGGTCTACGAGCAGTACTTC. Translation gives CASSYSTGKVYEQYF.

V is TRBV19 and J is TRBJ1-2; 9 positions match TRBD1. V lost 10 bases and J lost 6; bases outside the gene matches: 21. This CDR3 is built from 17 residues. Germline CDR1 reads LNHDA; CDR2 reads SQIVND (reference sequence). As DNA, the CDR3 is TGTGCCACTCACCGAGGGGGTGTTAGGGGACAGGGCCATGGCTACACCTTC. Residues: CATHRGGVRGQGHGYTF.

The chain recombines TRBV5-4 with TRBJ2-1, with D tentatively TRBD2 (7 bases). The germline V gene encodes CDR1 SGHNT and CDR2 YYREEE (reference sequence). CDR3 length equals 15 residues. Trimming took 0 bases from V and 10 from J, leaving 17 bases between them. The CDR3 nucleotides read TGTGCCAGCAGCTTGGCGGGGGGCGGGAGCACCGAGCAGTTCTTC. Translating it yields CASSLAGGGSTEQFF.

This clone was seen a handful of times. This sequence joins TRBV27 and TRBJ2-7; 9 bases are shared with TRBD2. Trimming took 6 bases from V and 4 from J; bases not matched to a gene: 22. Per germline, CDR1 MNHEY and CDR2 SMNVEV (reference sequence). CDR3 length: 19 residues. The CDR3: CASSLRSLPLAGDKYEQYF. The CDR3 DNA follows: TGTGCCAGCAGCCTTCGATCGCTACCCTTAGCGGGAGATAAGTACGAGCAGTACTTC.

V usage is TRBV4-2 and J usage is TRBJ1-4; D may be TRBD1 (6 bases). Trimming cost V 0 bases and J 5 bases, with 13 bases left between them. The CDR3 has 16 amino acids. Germline V gene data show CDR1 as LGHNA and CDR2 as YNFKEQ. The CDR3 coding sequence is TGTGCCAGCAGCCAAGAGGGCACGGGGACAAATGAAAAACTGTTTTTT. Translated: CASSQEGTGTNEKLFF.

The chain links TRBV19 to TRBJ1-4, with 8 bases matching TRBD1. J was trimmed by 1 base and V by 4 bases; bases with no gene match: 8. The CDR3 is 17 residues long. The V gene's germline CDR1 is LNHDA and CDR2 SQIVND (reference sequence). In nucleotides, the CDR3 is TGTGCCAGTAGTAAACGGACAGGGCTTCGAACTAATGAAAAACTGTTTTTT. This sequence encodes CASSKRTGLRTNEKLFF.

V gene TRBV18 combines with J gene TRBJ2-7; TRBD1 might be the D (5 bases). The germline V gene encodes CDR1 KGHSH and CDR2 LQKENI. The CDR3 extends over 16 amino acids. Trimming shortened V by 6 bases and J by 4 bases, and 22 bases separated the two germline ends. This CDR3 is CASSPNLGVSRYEQYF. The CDR3 nucleotides read TGTGCCAGCTCTCCAAACTTAGGGGTTAGTAGGTACGAGCAGTACTTC.

This clone was detected once. This chain joins TRBV7-2 and TRBJ2-1; D remains unclear. Germline values: CDR1 SGHTA, CDR2 FQGNSA. V was shortened by 4 bases and J by 8 bases, with 6 bases between the two germline ends. The CDR3 has 11 amino acids. This chain's CDR3 is CASSSADEQFF. The CDR3 DNA is TGTGCCAGCAGCTCCGCAGATGAGCAGTTCTTC.

The rearrangement links TRBV5-8 to TRBJ1-2, with 12 bases that match TRBD1. The CDR3 sequence is 15 residues long. Germline V gene lookup returns CDR1 SGHTS and CDR2 YDEGEE. The V and J ends lost 4 bases and 5 bases, in that order; junction bases with no gene match: 6. CDR3 region: CASSTRDRGLYGYTF. The CDR3 coding sequence is TGTGCCAGCAGCACCCGGGACAGGGGGCTATATGGCTACACCTTC.

The rearrangement links TRBV24-1 to TRBJ1-2; 8 positions agree with TRBD1. The CDR3 covers 13 residues. V shed 4 bases and J 7 bases; nucleotides not matched to a gene: 4. Germline loops: CDR1 KGHDR, CDR2 SFDVKD. This CDR3 reads CATSETGVPGYTF. In DNA form, the CDR3 reads TGTGCCACCAGTGAGACAGGGGTTCCTGGCTACACCTTC.